This T cell receptor (beta chain) was captured by sequencing in a study of response to subunit inactivated influenza vaccine. TCRdb processed the RT-PCR reads anew with MiXCR; each CDR3 protein has one entry. The data hold 630,000 or so distinct CDR3 sequences, with approximately 14% observed a single time. V shed 10 bases and J shed 5 bases, with 8 bases lying between them. The CDR3 has 10 amino acids. Germline CDR1 is MDHEN and CDR2 is SYDVKM. The sample consisted of PBMCs from blood, taken approximately 12 days after vaccination. This clonotype originated in a man aged 45-65 years who received an inactivated influenza vaccine. V and J are TRBV28 and TRBJ1-2, with no clear D. For the CDR3, the DNA is TGTGCCACCAGAGAGTATGGCTACACCTTC. Translated, it gives CATREYGYTF.